What follows is one TCR beta chain and its context. Its antigen is currently unknown. The V and J ends lost 1 base and 4 bases, in that order; junction bases with no gene match: 9. CDR3 length: 19 residues. Germline values: CDR1 LGHNA, CDR2 YSLEER. Treatment defined: about 20 received Ad26.COV2.S at low or high dose, single or two shots; 5 received placebo; per-sample allocation not given. Day 63 after the first vaccine or placebo injection was the time point for sampling. Repertoires were generated with immunoSEQ multiplex PCR, while TCRdb's copy carries only in-frame clones and drops some. The sample lists roughly 350,000 clones, about 88% occurring once. This entry comes from a study of Ad26.COV2.S vaccination and SARS-CoV-2 variants. At the level of the study: Recipients of Ad26.COV2.S got it intramuscularly, once or twice 56 days apart.

Findings and caveats of the study: Placebo recipients and vaccine recipients were similar in non-spike TCR breadth.

The sequence was collected from a person aged 18 to 59 who received the Ad26.COV2.S COVID-19 vaccine or a placebo. The material was peripheral blood, obtained in a trial of Ad26.COV2.S vaccine versus placebo. The J gene is TRBJ2-2, the V gene TRBV4-3; TRBD2 aligns across 13 bases. CDR3 region: CASSQVRTSGSLSTGELFF. CDR3 nucleotide sequence: TGCGCCAGCAGCCAAGTAAGGACTAGCGGGAGTCTAAGCACCGGGGAGCTGTTTTTT.